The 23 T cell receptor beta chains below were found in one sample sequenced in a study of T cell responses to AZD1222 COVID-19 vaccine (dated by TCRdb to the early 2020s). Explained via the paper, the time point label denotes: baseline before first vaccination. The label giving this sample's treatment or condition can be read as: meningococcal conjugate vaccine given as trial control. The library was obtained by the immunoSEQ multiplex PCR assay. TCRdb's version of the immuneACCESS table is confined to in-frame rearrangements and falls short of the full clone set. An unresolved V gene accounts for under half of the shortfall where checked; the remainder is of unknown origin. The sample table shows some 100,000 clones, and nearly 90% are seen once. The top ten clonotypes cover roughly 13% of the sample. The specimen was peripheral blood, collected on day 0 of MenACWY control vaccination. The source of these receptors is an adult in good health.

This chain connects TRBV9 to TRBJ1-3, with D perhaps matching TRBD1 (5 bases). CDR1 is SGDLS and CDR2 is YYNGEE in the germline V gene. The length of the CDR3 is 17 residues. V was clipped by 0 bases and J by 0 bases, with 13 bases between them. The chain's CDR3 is CASSVAVGGSSGNTIYF. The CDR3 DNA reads TGTGCCAGCAGCGTAGCCGTCGGGGGTAGCTCTGGAAACACCATATATTTT.

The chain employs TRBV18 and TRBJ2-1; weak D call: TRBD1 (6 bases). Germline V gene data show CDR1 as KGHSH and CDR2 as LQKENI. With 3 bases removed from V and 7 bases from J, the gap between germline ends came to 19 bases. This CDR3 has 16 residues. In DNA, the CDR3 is TGTGCCAGCTCACCTAATACAGGGTTTGGCGGAAATGAGCAGTTCTTC. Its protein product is CASSPNTGFGGNEQFF.

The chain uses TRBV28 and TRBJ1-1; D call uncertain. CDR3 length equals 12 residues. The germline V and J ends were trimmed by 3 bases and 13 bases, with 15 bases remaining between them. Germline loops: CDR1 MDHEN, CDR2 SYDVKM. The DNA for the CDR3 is TGTGCCAGCAGTTTTTTGGAAAGTTATATTTTCTTT. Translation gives CASSFLESYIFF.

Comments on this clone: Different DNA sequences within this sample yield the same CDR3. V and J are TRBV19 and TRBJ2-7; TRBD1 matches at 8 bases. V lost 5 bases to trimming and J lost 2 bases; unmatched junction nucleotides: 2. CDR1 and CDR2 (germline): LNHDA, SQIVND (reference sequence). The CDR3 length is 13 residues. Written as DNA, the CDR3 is TGTGCCAGTAGTGCGGGACAGGCCTACGAGCAGTACTTC. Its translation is CASSAGQAYEQYF.

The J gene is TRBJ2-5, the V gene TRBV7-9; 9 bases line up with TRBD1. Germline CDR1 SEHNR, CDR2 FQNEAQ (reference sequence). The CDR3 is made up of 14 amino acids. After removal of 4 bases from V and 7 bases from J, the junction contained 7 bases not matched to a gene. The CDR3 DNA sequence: TGTGCCAGCAGCTCACAGGGGGCTCAGGGGACCCAGTACTTC. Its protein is CASSSQGAQGTQYF.

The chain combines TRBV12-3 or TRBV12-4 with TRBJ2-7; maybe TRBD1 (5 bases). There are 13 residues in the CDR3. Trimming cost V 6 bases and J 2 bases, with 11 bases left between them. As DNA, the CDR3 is TGTGCCAGCAGCCCGACAGCGACCTACGAGCAGTACTTC. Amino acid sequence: CASSPTATYEQYF.

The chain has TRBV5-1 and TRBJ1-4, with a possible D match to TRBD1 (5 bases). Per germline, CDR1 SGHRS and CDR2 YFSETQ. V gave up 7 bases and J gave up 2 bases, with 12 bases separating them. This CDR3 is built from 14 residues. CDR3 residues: CASGGGATNEKLFF. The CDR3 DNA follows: TGCGCCAGCGGGGGTGGGGCGACTAATGAAAAACTGTTTTTT.

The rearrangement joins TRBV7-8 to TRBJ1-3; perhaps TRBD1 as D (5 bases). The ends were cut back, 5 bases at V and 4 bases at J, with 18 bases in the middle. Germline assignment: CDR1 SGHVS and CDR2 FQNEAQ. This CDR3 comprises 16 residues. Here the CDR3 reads CASSAARDLWGNTIYF. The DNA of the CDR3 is TGTGCCAGCAGCGCAGCCAGGGACCTGTGGGGAAACACCATATATTTT.

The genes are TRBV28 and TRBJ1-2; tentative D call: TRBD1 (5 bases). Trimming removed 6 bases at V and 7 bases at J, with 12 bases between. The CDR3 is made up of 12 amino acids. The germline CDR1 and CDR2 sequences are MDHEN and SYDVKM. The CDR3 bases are TGTGCCAGCAGGTCAGGGTCCGGTGGCTACACCTTC. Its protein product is CASRSGSGGYTF.

The CDR3 DNA reads as TGTGCCAGTAGTATTGGGGGCGGAACAGATACGCAGTATTTT. This codes for CASSIGGGTDTQYF. V and J are TRBV19 and TRBJ2-3; perhaps TRBD1 as D (6 bases). V was trimmed by 3 bases and J by 3 bases, leaving 10 bases between them. This CDR3 contains 14 residues. The germline V gene encodes CDR1 LNHDA and CDR2 SQIVND (reference sequence).

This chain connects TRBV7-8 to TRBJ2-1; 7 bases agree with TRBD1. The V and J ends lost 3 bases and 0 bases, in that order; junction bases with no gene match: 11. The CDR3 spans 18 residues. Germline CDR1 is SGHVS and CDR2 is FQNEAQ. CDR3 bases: TGTGCCAGCAGCTTTGTGATGGGACAGCCAAGCTCCTACAATGAGCAGTTCTTC. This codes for CASSFVMGQPSSYNEQFF.

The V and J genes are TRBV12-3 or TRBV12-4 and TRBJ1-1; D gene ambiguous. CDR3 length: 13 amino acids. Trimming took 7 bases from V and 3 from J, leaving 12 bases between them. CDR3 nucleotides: TGTGCCAGCATCCTTCACGGGGACACTGAAGCTTTCTTT. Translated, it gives CASILHGDTEAFF.

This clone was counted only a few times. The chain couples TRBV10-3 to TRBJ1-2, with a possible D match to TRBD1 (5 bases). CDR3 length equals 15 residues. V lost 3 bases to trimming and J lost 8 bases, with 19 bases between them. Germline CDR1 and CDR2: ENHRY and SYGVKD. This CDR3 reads CAISESGLRLRGYTF. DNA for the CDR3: TGTGCCATCAGTGAATCAGGGCTCCGGCTTCGGGGCTACACCTTC.

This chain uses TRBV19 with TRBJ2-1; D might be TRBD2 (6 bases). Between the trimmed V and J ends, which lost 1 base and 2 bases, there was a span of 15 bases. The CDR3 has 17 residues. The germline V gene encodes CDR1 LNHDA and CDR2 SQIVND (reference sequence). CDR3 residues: CASSIAGEVGPYNEQFF. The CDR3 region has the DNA TGTGCCAGTAGTATAGCGGGAGAAGTAGGGCCCTACAATGAGCAGTTCTTC.

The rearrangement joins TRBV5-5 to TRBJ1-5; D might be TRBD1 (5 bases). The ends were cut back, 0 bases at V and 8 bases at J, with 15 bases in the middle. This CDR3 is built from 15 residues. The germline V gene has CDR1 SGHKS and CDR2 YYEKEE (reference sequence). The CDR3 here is CASSLGGRGLEPQHF. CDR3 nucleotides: TGTGCCAGCAGCTTGGGGGGCCGGGGGTTGGAGCCCCAGCATTTT.

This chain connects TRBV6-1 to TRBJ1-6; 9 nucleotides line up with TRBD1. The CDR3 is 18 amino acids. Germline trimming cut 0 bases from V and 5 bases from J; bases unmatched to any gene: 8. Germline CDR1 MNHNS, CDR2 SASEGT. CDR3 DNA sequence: TGTGCCAGCAGTGAAGCGCGGGGGACAGGGAGGAATAATTCACCCCTCCACTTT. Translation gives CASSEARGTGRNNSPLHF.

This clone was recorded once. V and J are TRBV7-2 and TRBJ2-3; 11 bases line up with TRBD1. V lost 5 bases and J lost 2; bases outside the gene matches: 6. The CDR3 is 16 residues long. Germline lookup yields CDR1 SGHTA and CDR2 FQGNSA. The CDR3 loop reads CASSLGQGAFTDTQYF. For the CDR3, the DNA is TGTGCCAGCAGCCTCGGACAGGGGGCATTCACAGATACGCAGTATTTT.

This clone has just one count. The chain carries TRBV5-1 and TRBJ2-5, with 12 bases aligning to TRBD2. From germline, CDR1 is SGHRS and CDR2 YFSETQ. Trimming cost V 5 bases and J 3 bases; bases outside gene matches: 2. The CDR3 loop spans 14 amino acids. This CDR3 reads CASSPSGGEETQYF. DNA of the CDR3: TGCGCCAGCAGTCCTAGCGGGGGGGAAGAGACCCAGTACTTC.

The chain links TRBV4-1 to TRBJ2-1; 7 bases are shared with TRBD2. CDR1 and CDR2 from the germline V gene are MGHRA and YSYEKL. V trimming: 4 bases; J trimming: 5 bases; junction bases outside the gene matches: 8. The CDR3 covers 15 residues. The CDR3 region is CASSLTSEPNNEQFF. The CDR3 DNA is TGCGCCAGCAGCCTTACTAGCGAGCCCAACAATGAGCAGTTCTTC.

For the CDR3, the DNA is TGTGCCACCAGTGAGCAAACCGGGACAGGGGACGGTACGCAGTATTTT. Translated, it gives CATSEQTGTGDGTQYF. The V call is TRBV24-1, the J call TRBJ2-3, with 10 bases lining up with TRBD1. CDR3 size: 16 residues. CDR1 is KGHDR, CDR2 SFDVKD, per germline. J lost 8 bases, V lost 4 bases, and 11 bases had no gene match.

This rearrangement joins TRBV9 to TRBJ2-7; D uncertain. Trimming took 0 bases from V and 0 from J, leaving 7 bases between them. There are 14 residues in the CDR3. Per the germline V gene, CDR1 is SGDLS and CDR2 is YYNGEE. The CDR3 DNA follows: TGTGCCAGCAGCGTAGACGTTAACTCCTACGAGCAGTACTTC. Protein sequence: CASSVDVNSYEQYF.

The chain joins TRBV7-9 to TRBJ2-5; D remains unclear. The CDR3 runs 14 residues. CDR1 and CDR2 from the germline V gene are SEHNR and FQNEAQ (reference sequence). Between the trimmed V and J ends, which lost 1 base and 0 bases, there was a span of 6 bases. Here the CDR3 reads CASSLGRHQETQYF. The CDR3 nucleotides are TGTGCCAGCAGCTTAGGGCGGCACCAAGAGACCCAGTACTTC.

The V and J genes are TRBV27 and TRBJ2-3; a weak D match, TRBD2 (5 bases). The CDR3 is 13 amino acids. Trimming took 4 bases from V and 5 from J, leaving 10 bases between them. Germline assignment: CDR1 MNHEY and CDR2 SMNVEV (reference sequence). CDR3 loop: CASSWRALDTQYF. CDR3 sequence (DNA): TGTGCCAGCAGTTGGCGGGCCCTAGATACGCAGTATTTT.